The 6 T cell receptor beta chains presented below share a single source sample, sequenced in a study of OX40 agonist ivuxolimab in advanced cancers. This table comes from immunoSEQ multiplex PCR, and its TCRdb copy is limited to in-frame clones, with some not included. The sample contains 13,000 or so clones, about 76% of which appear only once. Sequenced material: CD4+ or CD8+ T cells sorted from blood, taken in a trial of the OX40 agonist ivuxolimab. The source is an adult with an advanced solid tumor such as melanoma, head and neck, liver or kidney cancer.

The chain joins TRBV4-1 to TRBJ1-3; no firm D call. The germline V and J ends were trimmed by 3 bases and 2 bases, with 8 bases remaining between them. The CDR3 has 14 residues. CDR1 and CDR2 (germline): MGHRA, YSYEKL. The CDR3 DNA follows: TGCGCCAGCAGCCACACCGTGGCTGGAAACACCATATATTTT. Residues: CASSHTVAGNTIYF.

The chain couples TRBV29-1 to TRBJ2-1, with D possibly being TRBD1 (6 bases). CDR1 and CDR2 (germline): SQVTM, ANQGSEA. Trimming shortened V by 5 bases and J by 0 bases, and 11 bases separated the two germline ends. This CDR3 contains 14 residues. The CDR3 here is CSVTGQSSYNEQFF. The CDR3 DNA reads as TGCAGCGTTACTGGACAGAGCTCCTACAATGAGCAGTTCTTC.

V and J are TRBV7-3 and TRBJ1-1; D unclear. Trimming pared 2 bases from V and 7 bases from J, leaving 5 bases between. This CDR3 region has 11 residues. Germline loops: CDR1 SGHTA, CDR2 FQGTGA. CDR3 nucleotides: TGTGCCAGCAGCTTAGTAAGTGAAGCTTTCTTT. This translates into CASSLVSEAFF.

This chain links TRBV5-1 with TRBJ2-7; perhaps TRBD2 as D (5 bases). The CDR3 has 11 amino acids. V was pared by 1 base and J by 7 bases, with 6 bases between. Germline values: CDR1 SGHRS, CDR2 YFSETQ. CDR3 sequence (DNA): TGCGCCAGCAGCTTGTCGGGAGAGCAGTACTTC. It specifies CASSLSGEQYF.

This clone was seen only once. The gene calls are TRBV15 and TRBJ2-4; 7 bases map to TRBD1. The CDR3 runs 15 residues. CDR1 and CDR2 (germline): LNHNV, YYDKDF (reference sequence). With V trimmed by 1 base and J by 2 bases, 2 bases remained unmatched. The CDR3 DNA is TGTGCCACCAGCAGAGCCAGGGGGACCAAAAACATTCAGTACTTC. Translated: CATSRARGTKNIQYF.

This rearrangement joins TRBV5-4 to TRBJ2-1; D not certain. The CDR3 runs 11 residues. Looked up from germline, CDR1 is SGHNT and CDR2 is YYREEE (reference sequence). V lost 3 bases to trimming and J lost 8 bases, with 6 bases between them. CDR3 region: CASSSYHEQFF. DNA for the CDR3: TGTGCCAGCAGCTCCTATCATGAGCAGTTCTTC.